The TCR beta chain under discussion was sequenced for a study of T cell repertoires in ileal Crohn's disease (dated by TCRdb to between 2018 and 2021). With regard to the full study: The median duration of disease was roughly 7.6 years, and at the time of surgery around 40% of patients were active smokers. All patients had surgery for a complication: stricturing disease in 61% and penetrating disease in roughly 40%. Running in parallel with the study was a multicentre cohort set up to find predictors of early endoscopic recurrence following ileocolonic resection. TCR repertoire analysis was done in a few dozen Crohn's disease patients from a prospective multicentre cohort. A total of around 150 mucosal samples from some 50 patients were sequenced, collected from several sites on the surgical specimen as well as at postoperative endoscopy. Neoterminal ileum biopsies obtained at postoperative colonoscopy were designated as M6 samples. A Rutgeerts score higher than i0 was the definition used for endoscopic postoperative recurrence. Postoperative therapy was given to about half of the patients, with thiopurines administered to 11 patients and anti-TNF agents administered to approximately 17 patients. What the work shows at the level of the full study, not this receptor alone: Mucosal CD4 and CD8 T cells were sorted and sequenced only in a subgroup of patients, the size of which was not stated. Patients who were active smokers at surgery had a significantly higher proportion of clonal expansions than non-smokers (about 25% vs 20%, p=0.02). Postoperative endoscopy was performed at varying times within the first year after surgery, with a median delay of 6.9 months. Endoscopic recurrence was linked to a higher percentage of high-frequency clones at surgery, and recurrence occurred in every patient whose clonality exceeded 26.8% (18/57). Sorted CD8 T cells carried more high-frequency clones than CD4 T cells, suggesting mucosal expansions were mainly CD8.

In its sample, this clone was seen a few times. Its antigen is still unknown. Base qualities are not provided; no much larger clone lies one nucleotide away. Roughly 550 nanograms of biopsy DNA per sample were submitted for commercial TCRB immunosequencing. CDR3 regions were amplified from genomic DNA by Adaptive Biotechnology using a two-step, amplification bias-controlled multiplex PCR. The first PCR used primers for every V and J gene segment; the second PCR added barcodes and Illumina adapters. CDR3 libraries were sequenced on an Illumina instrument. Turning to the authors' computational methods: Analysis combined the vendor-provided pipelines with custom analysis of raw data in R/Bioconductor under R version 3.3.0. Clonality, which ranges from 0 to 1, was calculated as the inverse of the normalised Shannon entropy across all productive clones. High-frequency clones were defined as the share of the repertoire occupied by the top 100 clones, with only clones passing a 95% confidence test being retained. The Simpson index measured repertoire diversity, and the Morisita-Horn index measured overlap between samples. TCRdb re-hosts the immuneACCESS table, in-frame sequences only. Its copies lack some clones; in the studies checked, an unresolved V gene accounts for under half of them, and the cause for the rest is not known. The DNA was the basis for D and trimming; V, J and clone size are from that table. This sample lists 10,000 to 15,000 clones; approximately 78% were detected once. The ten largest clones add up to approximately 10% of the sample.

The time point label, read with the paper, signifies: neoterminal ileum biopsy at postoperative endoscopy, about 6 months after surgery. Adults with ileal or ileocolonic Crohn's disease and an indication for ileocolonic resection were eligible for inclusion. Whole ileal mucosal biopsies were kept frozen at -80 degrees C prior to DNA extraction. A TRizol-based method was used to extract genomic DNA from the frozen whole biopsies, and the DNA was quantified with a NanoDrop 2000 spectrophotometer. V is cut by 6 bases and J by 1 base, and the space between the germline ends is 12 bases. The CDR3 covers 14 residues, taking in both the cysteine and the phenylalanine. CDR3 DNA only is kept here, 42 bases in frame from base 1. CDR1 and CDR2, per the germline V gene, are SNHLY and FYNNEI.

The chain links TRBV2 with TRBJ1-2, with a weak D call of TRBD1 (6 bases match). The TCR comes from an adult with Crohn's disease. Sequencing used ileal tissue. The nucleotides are TGTGCCAGCAGGGACAGCGGCTATAACTATGGCTACACCTTC. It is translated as CASRDSGYNYGYTF.